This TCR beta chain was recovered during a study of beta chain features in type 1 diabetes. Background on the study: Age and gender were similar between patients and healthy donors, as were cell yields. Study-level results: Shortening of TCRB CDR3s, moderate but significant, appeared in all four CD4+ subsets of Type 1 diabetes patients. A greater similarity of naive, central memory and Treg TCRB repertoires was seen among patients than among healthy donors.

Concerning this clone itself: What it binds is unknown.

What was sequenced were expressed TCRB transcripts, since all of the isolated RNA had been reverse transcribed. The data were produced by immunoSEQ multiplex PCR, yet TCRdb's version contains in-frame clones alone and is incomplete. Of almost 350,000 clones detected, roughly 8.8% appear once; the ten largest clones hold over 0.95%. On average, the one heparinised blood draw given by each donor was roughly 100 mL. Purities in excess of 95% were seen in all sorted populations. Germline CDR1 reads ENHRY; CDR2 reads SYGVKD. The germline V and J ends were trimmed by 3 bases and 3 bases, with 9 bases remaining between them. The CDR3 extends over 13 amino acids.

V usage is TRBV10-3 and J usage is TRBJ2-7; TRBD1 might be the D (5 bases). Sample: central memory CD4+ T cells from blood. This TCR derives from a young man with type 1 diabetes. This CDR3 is CAISDGQGYEQYF. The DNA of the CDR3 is TGTGCCATCAGTGACGGGCAGGGCTACGAGCAGTACTTC.